Shown below are 31 T cell receptor beta chains from a single sample sequenced in a study of radiation and T cells in renal cell carcinoma. TCRdb's copy holds only in-frame clones and misses some; the assay was immunoSEQ multiplex PCR. The sample lists roughly 61,000 clones; over 65% were seen once. Specified time point: blood 4 weeks post-SBRT, at nephrectomy. Treatment defined: 15 Gy SBRT to primary tumor, nephrectomy 4 weeks later. Sequences were derived from blood, sampled from a patient whose treatment included radiotherapy and nephrectomy. The receptors derive from a man in his 60s with renal cell carcinoma.

The sample holds a few counts of this clone. V and J are TRBV28 and TRBJ1-5; no firm D call. Trimming cost V 3 bases and J 1 base, with 10 bases left between them. Germline V gives CDR1 MDHEN, CDR2 SYDVKM. This CDR3 has 15 amino acids. DNA for the CDR3: TGTGCCAGCAGTTTCGAGGGATTGAGCAATCAGCCCCAGCATTTT. Its translation: CASSFEGLSNQPQHF.

The J gene is TRBJ1-1, the V gene TRBV2; perhaps TRBD1 as D (6 bases). Germline V gene data show CDR1 as SNHLY and CDR2 as FYNNEI. The CDR3 is made up of 18 amino acids. Trimming removed 1 base from V and 7 bases from J, with 25 bases in between. CDR3 DNA sequence: TGTGCCAGCAGTGAAGATTGGGGGCTGGGGCAGATCCGATTTGAAGCTTTCTTT. Protein: CASSEDWGLGQIRFEAFF. The entire variable domain, with the rest obtained from reference TRBV2 and TRBJ1-1, is as follows: EPEVTQTPSHQVTQMGQEVILRCVPISNHLYFYWYRQILGQKVEFLVSFYNNEISEKSEIFDDQFSVERPDGSNFTLKIRSTKLEDSAMYFCASSEDWGLGQIRFEAFFGQGTRLTVV.

This sequence joins TRBV18 and TRBJ2-1, with 9 bases fitting TRBD1. Germline V CDR1 and CDR2: KGHSH, LQKENI. J gave up 5 bases and V 2 bases, and 1 base lay outside the gene matches. The CDR3 has 14 amino acids. CDR3 residues: CASSPGTGNNEQFF. In nucleotides, the CDR3 is TGTGCCAGCTCACCAGGGACAGGGAACAATGAGCAGTTCTTC.

Sample share makes this clone medium-sized. The chain joins TRBV19 to TRBJ2-2; 10 nucleotides agree with TRBD1. Germline trimming cut 4 bases from V and 3 bases from J; bases unmatched to any gene: 2. CDR3 length equals 15 residues. Germline loops: CDR1 LNHDA, CDR2 SQIVND (reference sequence). CDR3 DNA: TGTGCCAGTAGTACGACAGGGGGCGACACCGGGGAGCTGTTTTTT. Amino acid sequence: CASSTTGGDTGELFF. Full variable domain (missing parts from reference TRBV19 and TRBJ2-2): DGGITQSPKYLFRKEGQNVTLSCEQNLNHDAMYWYRQDPGQGLRLIYYSQIVNDFQKGDIAEGYSVSREKKESFPLTVTSAQKNPTAFYLCASSTTGGDTGELFFGEGSRLTVL.

The chain couples TRBV10-3 to TRBJ1-1; D remains unclear. CDR1 is ENHRY, CDR2 SYGVKD, per germline. This CDR3 is 11 amino acids long. V dropped 8 bases and J dropped 0 bases, with 4 bases sitting between them. The CDR3 DNA follows: TGTGCCATCGGGCTGAACACTGAAGCTTTCTTT. Encoded protein: CAIGLNTEAFF.

A single count supports this clone. The chain employs TRBV15 and TRBJ2-3; D gene uncertain. Trimming shortened V by 1 base and J by 2 bases, and 10 bases separated the two germline ends. The CDR3 has 15 residues. In germline, CDR1 is LNHNV, CDR2 YYDKDF (reference sequence). The CDR3 is CATSRGDLATDTQYF. As DNA, the CDR3 is TGTGCCACCAGCAGAGGGGATTTGGCCACAGATACGCAGTATTTT.

V gene TRBV2 combines with J gene TRBJ1-5; D remains unclear. The CDR3 extends over 16 amino acids. The V end was cut by 2 bases, the J end by 0 bases, with 11 bases between. Germline V gene data show CDR1 as SNHLY and CDR2 as FYNNEI. For the CDR3, the DNA is TGTGCCAGCAGTGAACGCATGGATCTTAGCAATCAGCCCCAGCATTTT. It codes for CASSERMDLSNQPQHF.

The chain carries TRBV5-1 and TRBJ1-5; D unresolved. The CDR3 consists of 13 residues. CDR1 SGHRS and CDR2 YFSETQ come from the germline V gene. V shed 0 bases and J shed 1 base, with 2 bases lying between them. The CDR3 spells CASSLDSNQPQHF. DNA for the CDR3: TGCGCCAGCAGCTTGGACAGCAATCAGCCCCAGCATTTT.

The V and J genes are TRBV11-3 and TRBJ1-1; D ambiguous. V lost 6 bases and J 0 bases, leaving 17 bases between the germline ends. Per the germline V gene, CDR1 is SGHNT and CDR2 is YENEEA. This CDR3 has 16 amino acids. The chain's CDR3 is CASRPVGSDLNTEAFF. CDR3 in DNA: TGTGCCAGCAGACCTGTTGGGTCAGATTTGAACACTGAAGCTTTCTTT.

Of note for this clone: One end of the junction varies from germline; a read error may be responsible. Here the CDR3 reads CAISESKGYYGHTF. The CDR3 nucleotides are TGTGCCATCAGTGAGTCGAAGGGGTACTATGGCCACACCTTC. The J gene is TRBJ1-2, the V gene TRBV10-3, with D possibly being TRBD1 (5 bases). This CDR3 contains 14 residues. The germline gives CDR1 ENHRY, CDR2 SYGVKD.

The chain employs TRBV6-6 and TRBJ2-5; 7 bases line up with TRBD1. The CDR3 extends over 13 amino acids. V shed 6 bases and J 5 bases; nucleotides not matched to a gene: 6. Germline lookup yields CDR1 MNHNY and CDR2 SVGAGI (reference sequence). The CDR3 is CASSLNRGETQYF. CDR3 DNA: TGTGCCAGCAGCTTGAACAGGGGCGAGACCCAGTACTTC.

The V call is TRBV7-9, the J call TRBJ2-5, with D hard to call. V shed 5 bases and J shed 4 bases, with 14 bases lying between them. The CDR3 consists of 14 residues. The germline CDR1 and CDR2 sequences are SEHNR and FQNEAQ (reference sequence). CDR3 region: CASSIDLAPETQYF. CDR3 nucleotides: TGTGCCAGCAGCATCGACCTGGCCCCAGAGACCCAGTACTTC.

This clone was picked up a small number of times. The J gene is TRBJ1-1, the V gene TRBV7-9; D ambiguous. Germline V gene lookup returns CDR1 SEHNR and CDR2 FQNEAQ (reference sequence). This CDR3 has 11 residues. V was trimmed by 5 bases and J by 5 bases, leaving 6 bases between them. CDR3 sequence (DNA): TGTGCCAGCAGCATTAAGACTGAAGCTTTCTTT. Amino acid sequence: CASSIKTEAFF.

This clone was observed a single time. CDR3 coding DNA: TGTGCCAGCAGCGGGACAGGATTGAACACTGAAGCTTTCTTT. It specifies CASSGTGLNTEAFF. This chain joins TRBV7-9 and TRBJ1-1, with 8 bases aligning to TRBD1. Losses at the gene ends were 5 bases for V and 0 bases for J; bases not matched to a gene: 2. Germline CDR1 and CDR2: SEHNR and FQNEAQ (reference sequence). CDR3 length: 14 amino acids.

This clone was recorded only once. This chain connects TRBV25-1 to TRBJ1-3; D call uncertain. V was pared by 4 bases and J by 2 bases, with 21 bases between. The CDR3 contains 18 residues. From germline, CDR1 is MGHDK and CDR2 SYGVNS. In nucleotides, the CDR3 is TGTGCCAGCAGTGCAGCCGGGCCGCTTCTTGGGCCTGGAAACACCATATATTTT. Amino acids: CASSAAGPLLGPGNTIYF.

The chain has TRBV6-1 and TRBJ2-5; 7 bases align to TRBD2. Trimming took 10 bases from V and 2 from J; bases not matched to a gene: 10. Germline CDR1 is MNHNS and CDR2 is SASEGT. The CDR3 loop spans 14 amino acids. The CDR3 sequence: CATQRDYSQETQYF. The CDR3 nucleotides are TGTGCCACCCAACGGGACTACTCGCAAGAGACCCAGTACTTC.

The sample holds one count of this clone. CDR3 amino acids: CASSLALAGGGLGDTQYF. In DNA, the CDR3 is TGTGCCAGCAGCTTAGCCCTAGCGGGGGGGGGTTTAGGAGATACGCAGTATTTT. The rearrangement links TRBV7-2 to TRBJ2-3, with 12 bases lining up with TRBD2. Germline trimming cut 0 bases from V and 5 bases from J; bases unmatched to any gene: 9. This CDR3 is 18 amino acids long. Germline lookup yields CDR1 SGHTA and CDR2 FQGNSA. Filled out from reference TRBV7-2 and TRBJ2-3, the complete variable domain reads GAGVSQSPSNKVTEKGKDVELRCDPISGHTALYWYRQSLGQGLEFLIYFQGNSAPDKSGLPSDRFSAERTGGSVSTLTIQRTQQEDSAVYLCASSLALAGGGLGDTQYFGPGTRLTVL.

The rearrangement uses TRBV4-2 and TRBJ2-5, with 8 positions matching TRBD2. The ends lost 4 bases at V and 4 bases at J; junction bases unmatched: 5. This CDR3 contains 14 residues. Germline V gene data show CDR1 as LGHNA and CDR2 as YNFKEQ. CDR3 nucleotides: TGTGCCAGCAGCCCACCGGGGGGGGGAGAGACCCAGTACTTC. It translates to CASSPPGGGETQYF.

This clone appeared a few times. This chain joins TRBV7-9 and TRBJ1-1; unclear D gene. Germline values: CDR1 SEHNR, CDR2 FQNEAQ (reference sequence). V lost 5 bases to trimming and J lost 11 bases, with 12 bases between them. CDR3 size: 11 residues. The CDR3 sequence: CASSEATWAFF. For the CDR3, the DNA is TGTGCCAGCAGCGAGGCGACCTGGGCTTTCTTT.

CDR3 nucleotides: TGTGCCAGCAGGGCAGGGGTCGGGGTTGAGGGGGAGCTGTTTTTT. Protein sequence: CASRAGVGVEGELFF. The chain couples TRBV6-1 to TRBJ2-2, with D possibly TRBD1 on 6 matching bases. The CDR3 has 15 residues. V shed 6 bases and J shed 8 bases, with 19 bases lying between them. Germline V gene sequence: CDR1 MNHNS, CDR2 SASEGT.

The sample holds one count of this clone. This sequence joins TRBV6-5 and TRBJ2-3, with D possibly matching TRBD2 (5 bases). The V and J ends lost 5 bases and 5 bases respectively, with 8 bases between them. Germline loops: CDR1 MNHEY, CDR2 SVGAGI. This CDR3 has 12 amino acids. The CDR3 nucleotides are TGTGCCAGCAGTCTAGGAGGAGATACGCAGTATTTT. It is translated as CASSLGGDTQYF.

The chain combines TRBV6-5 with TRBJ1-1; D possibly corresponds to TRBD1 (6 bases). Germline V lookup: CDR1 MNHEY, CDR2 SVGAGI. The CDR3 covers 13 residues. The germline V and J ends were trimmed by 6 bases and 3 bases, with 11 bases remaining between them. The CDR3 region has the DNA TGTGCCAGCAGAATGACAGGATACACTGAAGCTTTCTTT. Translating it yields CASRMTGYTEAFF.

In nucleotides, the CDR3 is TGTGCCAGTAGGAGCAGGGGTGAGGACTATGGCTACACCTTC. Translating gives CASRSRGEDYGYTF. This chain connects TRBV6-1 to TRBJ1-2; D is perhaps TRBD1 (6 bases). CDR1 is MNHNS, CDR2 SASEGT, per germline. The CDR3 has 14 amino acids. V gave up 9 bases and J gave up 3 bases, with 17 bases separating them.

The chain is built from TRBV7-8 and TRBJ1-4; D is ambiguous. The CDR3 totals 16 residues. V gave up 1 base and J gave up 0 bases, with 9 bases separating them. From germline, CDR1 is SGHVS and CDR2 FQNEAQ. CDR3 nucleotides: TGTGCCAGCAGCTTAGATACAGCGGCAACTAATGAAAAACTGTTTTTT. This encodes CASSLDTAATNEKLFF.

V gene TRBV15 combines with J gene TRBJ1-1, with D unclear. V lost 7 bases and J lost 9, with 15 bases in between. Germline CDR1 is LNHNV and CDR2 is YYDKDF (reference sequence). The CDR3 contains 12 residues. CDR3 residues: CATNPGRGKAFF. CDR3 nucleotides: TGTGCCACCAACCCCGGGCGGGGAAAAGCTTTCTTT.

This clone was counted a few times. This sequence joins TRBV11-3 and TRBJ2-5; 8 bases align to TRBD2. V lost 7 bases and J lost 6; bases outside the gene matches: 10. From germline, CDR1 is SGHNT and CDR2 YENEEA. The CDR3 runs 14 residues. In DNA form, the CDR3 reads TGTGCCAGCACTCTGCTAAGCGGGAGTCAGACCCAGTACTTC. This encodes CASTLLSGSQTQYF.

This rearrangement joins TRBV2 to TRBJ2-4; D is unresolved. V lost 5 bases and J lost 1, with 15 bases in between. Germline values: CDR1 SNHLY, CDR2 FYNNEI. This CDR3 region has 16 residues. The CDR3 DNA reads as TGTGCCAGCAGTTTACCAGGAGCCTCGGCCAAAAACATTCAGTACTTC. Translation: CASSLPGASAKNIQYF.

The V and J genes are TRBV18 and TRBJ1-5, with D possibly matching TRBD1 (6 bases). The CDR3 consists of 15 residues. Trimming cost V 3 bases and J 6 bases, with 15 bases left between them. The V gene's germline CDR1 is KGHSH and CDR2 LQKENI. The CDR3 nucleotides are TGTGCCAGCTCACCGCGGGGGGGGCAAGGTCAGCCCCAGCATTTT. Translating it yields CASSPRGGQGQPQHF.

The chain uses TRBV6-5 and TRBJ2-5; TRBD1 agrees at 11 bases. Per the germline V gene, CDR1 is MNHEY and CDR2 is SVGAGI. After removal of 2 bases from V and 3 bases from J, the junction contained 5 bases not matched to a gene. The CDR3 extends over 16 amino acids. The CDR3 DNA reads TGTGCCAGCAGTTACGCCGGGACAGGGGGTAAAGAGACCCAGTACTTC. It encodes CASSYAGTGGKETQYF.

The chain couples TRBV11-1 to TRBJ1-5; 8 nucleotides line up with TRBD1. The V gene's germline CDR1 is SGHAT and CDR2 FQDESV (reference sequence). Trimming at V came to 6 bases and at J to 6 bases, leaving 7 bases not matched to a gene. The CDR3 is made up of 14 amino acids. Here the CDR3 reads CASSKGQGGQPQHF. The CDR3 DNA follows: TGTGCCAGCAGTAAAGGACAGGGCGGTCAGCCCCAGCATTTT.

In this sample, this clone turned up a few times. The rearrangement joins TRBV30 to TRBJ1-1; weak D call: TRBD1 (6 bases). The V end was cut by 6 bases, the J end by 6 bases, with 17 bases between. CDR3 length equals 13 residues. CDR1 and CDR2 (germline): GTSNPN, SVGIG (reference sequence). The CDR3 reads CACLTGREPEAFF. The CDR3 nucleotides are TGTGCCTGCCTAACAGGGCGCGAACCTGAAGCTTTCTTT.